The 6 T cell receptor beta chains in this list originate from one sample, sequenced in a study of neurological immune-mediated disorders. Each CDR3 protein gets one entry after TCRdb re-called the 5' RACE reads with MiXCR. The data contain about 60,000 distinct CDR3 sequences, about 4% of them singletons. The sequenced sample consisted of PBMCs. These TCRs come from a middle-aged man with multiple sclerosis.

This clonotype has a count of ten or more. J is TRBJ2-6 and V is TRBV20-1; no clear D gene. Between the trimmed V and J ends, which lost 0 bases and 1 base, there was a span of 13 bases. The V gene's germline CDR1 is DFQATT and CDR2 SNEGSKA (reference sequence). This CDR3 region has 17 residues. This CDR3 reads CSARDGQYSSGANVLTF. The CDR3 DNA reads as TGCAGTGCTAGAGATGGGCAGTACTCATCTGGGGCCAACGTCCTGACTTTC.

This clonotype was picked up many times. The gene calls are TRBV6-4 and TRBJ2-3, with D uncertain. Germline CDR1 MRHNA, CDR2 SNTAGT. V lost 2 bases, J lost 0 bases, and 3 bases lay in between. The CDR3 loop spans 13 amino acids. CDR3: CASSDRSTDTQYF. Written as DNA, the CDR3 is TGTGCCAGCAGTGACCGAAGCACAGATACGCAGTATTTT.

This clonotype was seen at least ten times. The chain combines TRBV20-1 with TRBJ2-7, with D possibly TRBD1 on 5 matching bases. This CDR3 has 12 amino acids. Trimming left V 5 bases short and J 10 bases short, with 18 bases between. Germline V gene lookup returns CDR1 DFQATT and CDR2 SNEGSKA (reference sequence). The CDR3: CSAQSRVLGQYF. In DNA, the CDR3 is TGCAGTGCTCAGAGCAGGGTATTAGGCCAGTACTTC.

The chain is built from TRBV29-1 and TRBJ2-5; D is uncertain. This CDR3 region has 14 residues. Trimming cost V 5 bases and J 2 bases, with 15 bases left between them. CDR1 and CDR2 from the germline V gene are SQVTM and ANQGSEA. The CDR3 nucleotides read TGCAGCGTTTGCATTGTGGCTAATCAAGAGACCCAGTACTTC. Protein: CSVCIVANQETQYF.

As regards this clonotype: This clone may be a read error of a much larger clone one base away. The CDR3 does not close with the conserved phenylalanine or tryptophan, likely indicating a read error. CDR3 in amino acids: CSLLGESTEAFC. CDR3 nucleotide sequence: TGCAGCCTGCTGGGGGAGAGCACTGAAGCTTTCTGT. The chain has TRBV29-1 and TRBJ1-1; tentative D call: TRBD1 (5 bases). CDR3 length equals 12 residues. Between the trimmed V and J ends, which lost 8 bases and 4 bases, there was a span of 14 bases. Germline loops: CDR1 SQVTM, CDR2 ANQGSEA.

At least ten counts were recorded for this clonotype. The rearrangement uses TRBV4-1 and TRBJ1-2; D is uncertain. The germline V and J ends were trimmed by 2 bases and 4 bases, with 11 bases remaining between them. Germline-derived CDR1 and CDR2 are MGHRA and YSYEKL. The CDR3 extends over 14 amino acids. CDR3 sequence (DNA): TGCGCCAGCAGCCAATCGGACCGACCCTATGGCTACACCTTC. It encodes CASSQSDRPYGYTF.